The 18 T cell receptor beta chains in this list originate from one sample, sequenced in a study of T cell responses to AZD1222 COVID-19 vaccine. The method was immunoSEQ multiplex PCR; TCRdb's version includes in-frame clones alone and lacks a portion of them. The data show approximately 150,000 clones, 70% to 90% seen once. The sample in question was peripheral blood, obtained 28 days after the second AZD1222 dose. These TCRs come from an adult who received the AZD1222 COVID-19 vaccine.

The CDR3 reads CATGGTGGGKTQYF. In DNA, the CDR3 is TGTGCCACCGGGGGGACAGGGGGCGGAAAGACCCAGTACTTC. The chain recombines TRBV15 with TRBJ2-5; the match to TRBD1 covers 12 bases. CDR3 length: 14 residues. Germline V gives CDR1 LNHNV, CDR2 YYDKDF (reference sequence). The trim removed 8 bases at V and 6 bases at J, leaving 7 bases unmatched.

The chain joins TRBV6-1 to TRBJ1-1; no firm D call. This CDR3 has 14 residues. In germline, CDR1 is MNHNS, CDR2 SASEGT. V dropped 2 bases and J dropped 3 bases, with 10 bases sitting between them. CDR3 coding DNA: TGTGCCAGCAGTGAAATAAGCGGCGACACTGAAGCTTTCTTT. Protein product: CASSEISGDTEAFF.

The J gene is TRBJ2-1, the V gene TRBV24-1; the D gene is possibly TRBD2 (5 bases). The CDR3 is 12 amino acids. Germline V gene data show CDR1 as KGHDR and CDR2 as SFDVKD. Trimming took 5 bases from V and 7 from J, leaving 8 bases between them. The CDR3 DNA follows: TGTGCCACCAGTGGGACTGGGAATGAGCAGTTCTTC. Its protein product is CATSGTGNEQFF.

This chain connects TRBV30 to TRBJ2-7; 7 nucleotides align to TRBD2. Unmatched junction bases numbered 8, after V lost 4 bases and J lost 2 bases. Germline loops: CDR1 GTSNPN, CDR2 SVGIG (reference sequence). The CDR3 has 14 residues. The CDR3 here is CAWTWTSGAYEQYF. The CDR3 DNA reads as TGTGCCTGGACATGGACTAGTGGGGCCTACGAGCAGTACTTC.

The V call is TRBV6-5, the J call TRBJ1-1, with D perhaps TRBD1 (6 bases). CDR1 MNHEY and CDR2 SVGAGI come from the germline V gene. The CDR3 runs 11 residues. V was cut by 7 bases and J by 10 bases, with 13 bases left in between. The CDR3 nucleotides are TGTGCCAGCACTCAAGGGGGGCCAGCTTTCTTT. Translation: CASTQGGPAFF.

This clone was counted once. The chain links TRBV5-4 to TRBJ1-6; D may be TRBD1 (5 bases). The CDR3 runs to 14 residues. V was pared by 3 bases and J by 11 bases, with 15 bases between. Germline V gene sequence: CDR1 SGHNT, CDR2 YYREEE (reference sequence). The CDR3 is CASSSGRIGAPLHF. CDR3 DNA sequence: TGTGCCAGCAGCTCGGGACGGATTGGCGCACCCCTCCACTTT.

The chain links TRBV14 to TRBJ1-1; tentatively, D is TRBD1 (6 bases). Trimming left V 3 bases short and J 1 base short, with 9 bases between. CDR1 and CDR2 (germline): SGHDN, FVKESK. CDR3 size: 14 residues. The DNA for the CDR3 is TGTGCCAGCAGCCAGGGGGGCTCGAACACTGAAGCTTTCTTT. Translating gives CASSQGGSNTEAFF.

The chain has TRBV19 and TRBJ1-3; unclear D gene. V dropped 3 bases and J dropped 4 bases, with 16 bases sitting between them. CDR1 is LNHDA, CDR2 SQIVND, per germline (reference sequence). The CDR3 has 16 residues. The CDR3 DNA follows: TGTGCCAGTAGTATCCACGCGGCCCGAGGAGGAAACACCATATATTTT. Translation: CASSIHAARGGNTIYF.

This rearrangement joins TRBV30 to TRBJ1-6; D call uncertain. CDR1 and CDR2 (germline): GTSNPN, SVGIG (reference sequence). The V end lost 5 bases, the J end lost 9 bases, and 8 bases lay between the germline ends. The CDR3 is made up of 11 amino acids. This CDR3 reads CAWGMPSPLHF. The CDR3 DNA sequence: TGTGCCTGGGGCATGCCTTCACCCCTCCACTTT.

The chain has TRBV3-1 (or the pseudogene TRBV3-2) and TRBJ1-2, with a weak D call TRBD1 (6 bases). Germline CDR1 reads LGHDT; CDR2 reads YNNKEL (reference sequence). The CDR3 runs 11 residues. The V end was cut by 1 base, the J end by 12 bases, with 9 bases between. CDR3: CASSQAGVDTF. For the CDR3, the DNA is TGTGCCAGCAGCCAAGCAGGGGTCGACACCTTC.

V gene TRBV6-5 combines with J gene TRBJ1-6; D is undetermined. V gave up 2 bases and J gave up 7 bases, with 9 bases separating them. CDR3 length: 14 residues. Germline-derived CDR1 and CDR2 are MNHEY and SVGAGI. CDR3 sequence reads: CASSYGQKNSPLHF. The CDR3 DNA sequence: TGTGCCAGCAGTTACGGGCAGAAGAATTCACCCCTCCACTTT.

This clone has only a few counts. The CDR3 here is CASSLATSGETQYF. DNA of the CDR3: TGCGCCAGCAGCTTGGCCACTAGCGGGGAGACCCAGTACTTC. The chain links TRBV5-1 to TRBJ2-5; TRBD2 matches 9 bases. The germline gives CDR1 SGHRS, CDR2 YFSETQ. CDR3 length equals 14 residues. After removal of 0 bases from V and 5 bases from J, the junction contained 2 bases not matched to a gene.

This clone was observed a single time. The CDR3 region is CASSEGGGSQPQHF. The CDR3 DNA reads TGTGCCAGCAGTGAAGGCGGGGGAAGTCAGCCCCAGCATTTT. This chain joins TRBV2 and TRBJ1-5; D may be TRBD1 (5 bases). The CDR3 loop spans 14 amino acids. The V gene lost 1 base and the J gene lost 6 bases, with 10 bases spanning the gap. Germline V gives CDR1 SNHLY, CDR2 FYNNEI.

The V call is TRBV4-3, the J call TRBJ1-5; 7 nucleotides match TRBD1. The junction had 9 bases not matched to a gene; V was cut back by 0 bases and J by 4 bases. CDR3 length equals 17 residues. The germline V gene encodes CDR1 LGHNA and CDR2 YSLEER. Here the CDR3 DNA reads TGCGCCAGCAGCCAAGATATGGCAGGGGGGCTAAATCAGCCCCAGCATTTT. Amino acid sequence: CASSQDMAGGLNQPQHF.

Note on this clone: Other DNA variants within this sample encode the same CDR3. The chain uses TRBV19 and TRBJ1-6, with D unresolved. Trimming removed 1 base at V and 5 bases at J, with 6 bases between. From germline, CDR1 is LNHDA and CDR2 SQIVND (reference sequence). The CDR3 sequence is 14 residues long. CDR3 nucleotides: TGTGCCAGTAGTATAGGCGGGAATAATTCACCCCTCCACTTT. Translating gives CASSIGGNNSPLHF.

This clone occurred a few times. CDR3 residues: CASSPPGPGGQPQHF. CDR3 in DNA: TGTGCCAGCAGTCCGCCGGGCCCAGGGGGTCAGCCCCAGCATTTT. The rearrangement uses TRBV6-2 or TRBV6-3 and TRBJ1-5, with 7 bases identical to TRBD1. Germline loops: CDR1 MNHEY, CDR2 SVGEGT. V shed 5 bases, J shed 6 bases, and the junction held 10 bases outside the gene matches. The CDR3 consists of 15 residues.

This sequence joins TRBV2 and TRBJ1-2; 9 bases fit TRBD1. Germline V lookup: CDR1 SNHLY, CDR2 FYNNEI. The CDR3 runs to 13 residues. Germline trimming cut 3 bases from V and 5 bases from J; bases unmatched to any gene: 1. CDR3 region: CASSETGGYGYTF. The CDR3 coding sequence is TGTGCCAGCAGTGAGACAGGGGGTTATGGCTACACCTTC.

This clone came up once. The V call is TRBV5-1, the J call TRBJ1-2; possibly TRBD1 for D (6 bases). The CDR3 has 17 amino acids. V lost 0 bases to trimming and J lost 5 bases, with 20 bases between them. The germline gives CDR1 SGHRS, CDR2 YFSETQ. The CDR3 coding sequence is TGCGCCAGCAGCTTGGGGTTTAGGGGGGCGGCAGGATATGGCTACACCTTC. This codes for CASSLGFRGAAGYGYTF.